Below are 19 T cell receptor beta chains sequenced from a single sample in a study of control samples from healthy donors and cancer patients. Sequencing was performed with immunoSEQ multiplex PCR; in TCRdb, only in-frame clones are kept and a portion is missing. This sample has 130,000 to 150,000 clones, with 85% to 95% found just once. Sequencing was performed on PBMCs. The receptors derive from a man aged 60 to 75 with colorectal cancer.

This sequence joins TRBV9 and TRBJ1-5; D is uncertain. V was clipped by 3 bases and J by 6 bases, with 13 bases between them. Looked up from germline, CDR1 is SGDLS and CDR2 is YYNGEE. The CDR3 is made up of 14 amino acids. The CDR3 spells CASSAMPTGQPQHF. The CDR3 bases are TGTGCCAGCAGCGCAATGCCTACGGGTCAGCCCCAGCATTTT.

This clone is a singleton in its sample. This chain connects TRBV2 to TRBJ2-1, with D unresolved. This CDR3 has 14 residues. Trimming cost V 4 bases and J 0 bases, with 7 bases left between them. CDR1 and CDR2 from the germline V gene are SNHLY and FYNNEI. CDR3 sequence reads: CASSVFSSYNEQFF. CDR3 DNA: TGTGCCAGCAGTGTCTTTAGCTCCTACAATGAGCAGTTCTTC.

This clone was detected once. The rearrangement links TRBV6-5 to TRBJ2-7; a weak D match, TRBD2 (5 bases). V was trimmed by 0 bases and J by 2 bases, leaving 8 bases between them. The germline gives CDR1 MNHEY, CDR2 SVGAGI. This CDR3 has 14 residues. CDR3 sequence reads: CASSYSYGTYEQYF. CDR3 DNA: TGTGCCAGCAGTTACTCGTACGGGACCTACGAGCAGTACTTC.

The chain recombines TRBV5-1 with TRBJ1-1, with no clear D. The length of the CDR3 is 15 residues. In germline, CDR1 is SGHRS, CDR2 YFSETQ. V lost 1 base and J lost 2, with 12 bases in between. CDR3 DNA: TGCGCCAGCAGCTTGATGGGCGGAACTAACACTGAAGCTTTCTTT. This codes for CASSLMGGTNTEAFF.

This clone appeared once. The rearrangement links TRBV16 to TRBJ2-5, with TRBD2 matching over 7 bases. There are 15 residues in the CDR3. V lost 6 bases, J lost 1 base, and 8 bases stayed unmatched. Germline CDR1 KGHSY, CDR2 FQNENV. In DNA, the CDR3 is TGTGCCAGCAGTCGGACTAGTTGGGGCCAAGAGACCCAGTACTTC. Translating it yields CASSRTSWGQETQYF. The whole variable domain, remainder taken from reference TRBV16 and TRBJ2-5, is GEEVAQTPKHLVRGEGQKAKLYCAPIKGHSYVFWYQQVLKNEFKFLISFQNENVFDETGMPKERFSAKCLPNSPCSLEIQATKLEDSAVYFCASSRTSWGQETQYFGPGTRLLVL.

The chain joins TRBV15 to TRBJ2-1, with 7 nucleotides matching TRBD1. This CDR3 region has 15 residues. The germline V gene encodes CDR1 LNHNV and CDR2 YYDKDF (reference sequence). V lost 5 bases to trimming and J lost 0 bases; unmatched junction nucleotides: 4. Here the CDR3 DNA reads TGTGCCACCAGCCAGGGACAGCTCTCCTACAATGAGCAGTTCTTC. Encoded protein: CATSQGQLSYNEQFF. Variable domain in full (rest from reference TRBV15 and TRBJ2-1): DAMVIQNPRYQVTQFGKPVTLSCSQTLNHNVMYWYQQKSSQAPKLLFHYYDKDFNNEADTPDNFQSRRPNTSFCFLDIRSPGLGDTAMYLCATSQGQLSYNEQFFGPGTRLTVL.

The rearrangement links TRBV7-2 to TRBJ2-2; D uncertain. CDR1 is SGHTA and CDR2 is FQGNSA in the germline V gene. Trimming shortened V by 5 bases and J by 6 bases, and 10 bases separated the two germline ends. CDR3 length: 13 amino acids. The CDR3 nucleotides read TGTGCCAGCAGCCCTCCAGGCGCCGGGGAGCTGTTTTTT. Translated: CASSPPGAGELFF.

V is TRBV5-6 and J is TRBJ2-7, with 10 nucleotides matching TRBD2. The CDR3 is made up of 16 amino acids. The J segment lost 2 bases and the V segment lost 4 bases, leaving 9 bases of the junction unmatched. CDR1 is SGHDT, CDR2 YYEEEE, per germline. The CDR3 is CASSDHSGGFPYEQYF. Here the CDR3 DNA reads TGTGCCAGCAGCGATCATAGCGGGGGGTTTCCCTACGAGCAGTACTTC.

The V and J genes are TRBV19 and TRBJ2-3, with D perhaps matching TRBD1 (6 bases). The V gene's germline CDR1 is LNHDA and CDR2 SQIVND (reference sequence). The CDR3 runs 15 residues. Trimming cost V 6 bases and J 2 bases, with 15 bases left between them. The CDR3 is CASRSSDRNTDTQYF. CDR3 nucleotide sequence: TGTGCCAGTAGAAGTAGTGACAGGAACACAGATACGCAGTATTTT.

The rearrangement uses TRBV6-5 and TRBJ2-3; D call uncertain. This CDR3 region has 15 residues. In germline, CDR1 is MNHEY, CDR2 SVGAGI. The V end was cut by 0 bases, the J end by 1 base, with 8 bases between. The CDR3 reads CASSYSGLGTDTQYF. The CDR3 nucleotides are TGTGCCAGCAGTTACTCCGGTTTGGGCACAGATACGCAGTATTTT.

This rearrangement joins TRBV6-6 to TRBJ2-1; TRBD2 matches 14 bases. V shed 6 bases, J shed 8 bases, and the junction held 6 bases outside the gene matches. The CDR3 runs to 15 residues. The germline gives CDR1 MNHNY, CDR2 SVGAGI (reference sequence). The CDR3 DNA reads TGTGCCAGCAGGACTAGCGGGGGGGCCCCCCATGAGCAGTTCTTC. Its translation is CASRTSGGAPHEQFF.

This rearrangement joins TRBV6-5 to TRBJ2-7; 9 bases are shared with TRBD1. V trimming: 7 bases; J trimming: 3 bases; junction bases outside the gene matches: 7. There are 14 residues in the CDR3. Germline V lookup: CDR1 MNHEY, CDR2 SVGAGI. CDR3 residues: CASTPGQGRYEQYF. CDR3 in DNA: TGTGCCAGCACCCCGGGACAGGGACGCTACGAGCAGTACTTC.

The chain links TRBV3-1 (or the pseudogene TRBV3-2) to TRBJ2-4; weak D call: TRBD2 (6 bases). The CDR3 covers 13 residues. With 0 bases removed from V and 8 bases from J, the gap between germline ends came to 8 bases. Germline V gene lookup returns CDR1 LGHDT and CDR2 YNNKEL (reference sequence). The chain's CDR3 is CASSQEGGDIQYF. CDR3 in DNA: TGTGCCAGCAGCCAAGAAGGAGGGGACATTCAGTACTTC.

The V and J genes are TRBV5-5 and TRBJ2-5, with D perhaps assigned TRBD1 or TRBD2 (5 bases each). The germline gives CDR1 SGHKS, CDR2 YYEKEE (reference sequence). The CDR3 totals 14 residues. The germline V and J ends were trimmed by 4 bases and 1 base, with 11 bases remaining between them. The CDR3 coding sequence is TGTGCCAGCAGCATCGGGACCTCCCAAGAGACCCAGTACTTC. Protein product: CASSIGTSQETQYF.

The chain employs TRBV28 and TRBJ2-7; D uncertain. This CDR3 region has 12 residues. V was pared by 5 bases and J by 2 bases, with 7 bases between. Germline V gives CDR1 MDHEN, CDR2 SYDVKM. CDR3 DNA: TGTGCCAGCAGTCTCCGGCCCTACGAGCAGTACTTC. Protein: CASSLRPYEQYF.

The genes are TRBV11-2 and TRBJ1-2; TRBD1 agrees at 10 bases. The CDR3 is made up of 16 amino acids. In germline, CDR1 is SGHAT, CDR2 FQNNGV. Trimming took 5 bases from V and 4 from J; bases not matched to a gene: 10. This CDR3 is CASSPTGQGTFYGYTF. The CDR3, as DNA: TGTGCCAGCAGCCCCACGGGACAGGGGACATTCTATGGCTACACCTTC.

This rearrangement joins TRBV6-1 to TRBJ2-2; possible D gene TRBD2, 5 bases. V lost 0 bases to trimming and J lost 6 bases, with 17 bases between them. There are 17 residues in the CDR3. Germline V gives CDR1 MNHNS, CDR2 SASEGT. The CDR3 protein is CASSEALRASSSGELFF. The DNA of the CDR3 is TGTGCCAGCAGTGAAGCGCTTCGGGCTAGCTCGTCCGGGGAGCTGTTTTTT.

A word on this clone: The identical CDR3 is also encoded by other nucleotide sequences in the sample. The J gene is TRBJ1-2, the V gene TRBV12-3 or TRBV12-4, with 11 bases matching TRBD1. The V segment lost 3 bases and the J segment 8 bases; nucleotides outside the gene matches: 2. There are 13 residues in the CDR3. DNA of the CDR3: TGTGCCAGCAGTTTGGGGACAGGGGGAGGCTACACCTTC. Translated, it gives CASSLGTGGGYTF.

The V gene is TRBV6-2 or TRBV6-3, the J gene TRBJ2-1; possibly TRBD1 for D (6 bases). Germline V gene lookup returns CDR1 MNHEY and CDR2 SVGEGT. The germline V and J ends were trimmed by 6 bases and 3 bases, with 9 bases remaining between them. The CDR3 is 13 amino acids. The CDR3 sequence: CASSRTVYNEQFF. As DNA, the CDR3 is TGTGCCAGCAGCCGGACAGTCTACAATGAGCAGTTCTTC.